This TCR beta chain was sequenced for a study of blood T cell repertoires in COVID-19. The CDR3 has 16 amino acids. Some clones are missing from TCRdb's copy, which holds only in-frame ones; the method was immunoSEQ multiplex PCR. This table has 70,000 or so clones, roughly 89% appearing once. The V gene is TRBV21-1, the J gene TRBJ1-2. TRBV21-1 counts as a pseudogene. The clonotype originates from a human donor in a cohort sampled during active COVID-19. Sequencing was done on a sample of peripheral blood. The CDR3 DNA follows: TGTGCCAGCAGACCCGGGGGGCGCCATACTAACTATGGCTACACCTTC. Translated: CASRPGGRHTNYGYTF.